One and the same sample provided the 5 T cell receptor beta chains below, sequenced in a study of control samples from healthy donors and cancer patients. The data were produced by immunoSEQ multiplex PCR, yet TCRdb's version contains in-frame clones alone and is incomplete. The profile shows over 200,000 clones, more than 65% of them singletons. The sequenced sample was PBMCs. Source of these receptors: a woman in her sixties with lung cancer.

This sequence joins TRBV2 and TRBJ1-3; 7 bases match TRBD1. This CDR3 is built from 14 residues. V trimming: 6 bases; J trimming: 0 bases; junction bases outside the gene matches: 2. The V gene's germline CDR1 is SNHLY and CDR2 FYNNEI. The CDR3 spells CASRGQVSGNTIYF. The CDR3 nucleotides read TGTGCCAGCAGAGGACAGGTCTCTGGAAACACCATATATTTT.

The rearrangement joins TRBV4-2 to TRBJ2-6, with unresolved D. Germline values: CDR1 LGHNA, CDR2 YNFKEQ. The CDR3 consists of 17 residues. V lost 0 bases and J 1 base, leaving 10 bases between the germline ends. CDR3 region: CASSQEGPGSGANVLTF. CDR3 DNA sequence: TGTGCCAGCAGCCAAGAGGGTCCCGGATCTGGGGCCAACGTCCTGACTTTC.

V is TRBV2 and J is TRBJ2-6; 9 bases fit TRBD1. The J segment lost 4 bases and the V segment lost 8 bases, leaving 15 bases of the junction unmatched. Germline V CDR1 and CDR2: SNHLY, FYNNEI. The CDR3 contains 18 residues. CDR3 nucleotide sequence: TGTGCCAGCCTAAGCCCCGGGACAGGGCCGGTGGGGGCCAACGTCCTGACTTTC. It yields the protein CASLSPGTGPVGANVLTF.

The V and J genes are TRBV4-1 and TRBJ2-3; 9 bases line up with TRBD2. With V trimmed by 3 bases and J by 3 bases, 4 bases remained unmatched. The CDR3 runs to 15 residues. Germline CDR1 MGHRA, CDR2 YSYEKL. DNA of the CDR3: TGCGCCAGCAGCCAGCGGGAGGGCCCGACAGATACGCAGTATTTT. It specifies CASSQREGPTDTQYF.

The rearrangement uses TRBV12-3 or TRBV12-4 and TRBJ1-1; TRBD1 agrees at 7 bases. The CDR3 loop spans 13 amino acids. The trim removed 7 bases at V and 6 bases at J, leaving 8 bases unmatched. The CDR3 sequence is CASIMTGTPEAFF. DNA of the CDR3: TGTGCCAGCATTATGACAGGGACCCCTGAAGCTTTCTTT.